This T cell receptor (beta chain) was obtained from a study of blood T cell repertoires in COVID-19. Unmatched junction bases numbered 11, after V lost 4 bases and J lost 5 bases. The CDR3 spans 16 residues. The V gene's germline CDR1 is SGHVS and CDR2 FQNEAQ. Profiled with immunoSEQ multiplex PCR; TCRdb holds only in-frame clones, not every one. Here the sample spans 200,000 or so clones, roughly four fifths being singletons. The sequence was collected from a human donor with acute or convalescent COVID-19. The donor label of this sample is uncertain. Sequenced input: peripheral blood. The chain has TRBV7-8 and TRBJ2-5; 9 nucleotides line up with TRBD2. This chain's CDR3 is CASSSEGSGSGETQYF. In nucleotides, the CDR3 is TGTGCCAGCAGCTCAGAGGGTAGCGGGAGCGGCGAGACCCAGTACTTC.